Listed below are T cell receptor beta chains from one sample, sequenced in a study of technical replicates of blood from a few donors. Using immunoSEQ multiplex PCR, the repertoire was profiled, and TCRdb retains in-frame clones only, with some absent. Here the sample spans about 98,000 clones, approximately 96% being singletons. Sequenced sample: T cells isolated from PBMCs. The receptors here all came from a human donor in good health. CDR3s include the opening cysteine and the closing phenylalanine or tryptophan. A D gene is named only where the DNA matches it firmly. For some rows the clone size is stated as once, few or many, or as a class when expanded; others skip it.

j_call d_call clone_size v_call cdr3_nt cdr3_aa
TRBJ2-7 TRBD2 . TRBV28 TGTGCCAGCAGTACAGGACTAGCGGGAGCTTTTGTTTACGAGCAGTACTTC CASSTGLAGAFVYEQYF
TRBJ2-7 . . TRBV7-8 TGTGCCAGCAGACGAAGCGCGGCTCGGGAGCAGTACTTC CASRRSAAREQYF
TRBJ1-4 . . TRBV5-6 TGTGCCAGCAGCACCGGGGATGATGAAAAACTGTTTTTT CASSTGDDEKLFF
TRBJ1-5 . . TRBV10-3 TGTGCCATCAGTGAGTCTGCAGGGCGACAGCCCCAGCATTTT CAISESAGRQPQHF
TRBJ2-3 TRBD2 . TRBV5-1 TGCGCCAGCAGCCCCCTGAGCGGGGGGGGCACAGATACGCAGTATTTT CASSPLSGGGTDTQYF
TRBJ1-4 . . TRBV28 TGTGCCAGCAGCCACCAGGGTACGGAAAAACTGTTTTTT CASSHQGTEKLFF
TRBJ1-2 TRBD1 once TRBV14 TGTGCCAGCAGCTCGGTCGGACAGGGAAGGGGCGGCTACACCTTC CASSSVGQGRGGYTF
TRBJ2-7 TRBD2 . TRBV5-1 TGCGCCAGCAGCTTTATTAGCGGGAGGGGCAACGAGCAGTACTTC CASSFISGRGNEQYF
TRBJ2-2 TRBD1 . TRBV29-1 TGCAGCGTTGAGGGACAGAGCCGTAGCGGGGAGCTGTTTTTT CSVEGQSRSGELFF
TRBJ2-7 TRBD2 . TRBV7-2 TGTGCCAGCAGCGGGACTAGCGGGAGGGCCTACGAGCAGTACTTC CASSGTSGRAYEQYF
TRBJ2-1 . . TRBV4-1 TGCGCCAGCAGCCCTAGCGAAGCTTCCTACAATGAGCAGTTCTTC CASSPSEASYNEQFF
TRBJ1-1 . . TRBV12-5 TGTGCTAGTGGTTTGGTACTGGGGCAGCTGAACACTGAAGCTTTCTTT CASGLVLGQLNTEAFF
TRBJ1-5 TRBD1 . TRBV5-5 TGTGCCAGCAGCTCTTTTCCGGAACAGGGGAGTAGCAATCAGCCCCAGCATTTT CASSSFPEQGSSNQPQHF
TRBJ2-3 TRBD2 once TRBV14 TGTGCCAGCAGCCAAGCGATACTAGCGGGGGCAGATACGCAGTATTTT CASSQAILAGADTQYF
TRBJ2-5 TRBD1 . TRBV30 TGTGCCTGGAGTAGGGACAGGGCAGAGACCCAGTACTTC CAWSRDRAETQYF
TRBJ1-2 . . TRBV10-1 TGCGCCAGCAGTGACTCTTTTCATGGCTACACCTTC CASSDSFHGYTF
TRBJ2-7 . . TRBV11-2 TGTGCCAGCAGCTTAGTAGGGGGAATGGCCTCCTACGAGCAGTACTTC CASSLVGGMASYEQYF
TRBJ2-7 TRBD1 . TRBV5-4 TGTGCCAGCAGTTTTGGAGGACAGGCGACGTACGAGCAGTACTTC CASSFGGQATYEQYF
TRBJ2-5 . once TRBV19 TGTGCCAGTAGGATGACAGGTGGGCAAGAGACCCAGTACTTC CASRMTGGQETQYF
TRBJ1-2 . . TRBV29-1 TGCAGCGTTGAAGATGCGCAGGTTGGCTACACCTTC CSVEDAQVGYTF
TRBJ1-2 . . TRBV13 TGTGCCAGCAGCCAAAACTATGGCTACACCTTC CASSQNYGYTF
TRBJ1-4 TRBD1 . TRBV9 TGTGCCAGCAGCGGGTACGCGGGACAGGGGAACACTAATGAAAAACTGTTTTTT CASSGYAGQGNTNEKLFF
TRBJ2-7 TRBD1 . TRBV6-6 TGTGCCAGCGGAAAAGGACAGGGGAGCGCCTACGAGCAGTACTTC CASGKGQGSAYEQYF
TRBJ1-3 . once TRBV28 TGTGCCAGCTCCCAGGGTCCCTCTGGAAACACCATATATTTT CASSQGPSGNTIYF
TRBJ2-7 TRBD2 . TRBV7-3 TGTGCCCCTGGGCGGGGGGGATACGAGCAGTACTTC CAPGRGGYEQYF
TRBJ1-4 TRBD1 . TRBV12-5 TGTGCTAGTGGTTTGGTAAGGACAGGGCAAACAACTAATGAAAAACTGTTTTTT CASGLVRTGQTTNEKLFF
TRBJ1-5 . once TRBV10-3 TGTGCCATCAGTGAGTCTGTAAATAGCAATCAGCCCCAGCATTTT CAISESVNSNQPQHF
TRBJ1-6 TRBD1 . TRBV14 TGTGCCAGCAGCCAATCAAGGACAGGACTGTCCCTCCACTTT CASSQSRTGLSLHF
TRBJ2-5 . . TRBV19 TGTGCCACTGCGGGAAGGGGGCCCTTAAAAGAGACCCAGTACTTC CATAGRGPLKETQYF
TRBJ2-1 TRBD2 . TRBV6-1 TGTGCCAGCAATTCCGGGCTAGCGGAGGCCAATGAGCAGTTCTTC CASNSGLAEANEQFF
TRBJ2-7 TRBD2 . TRBV25-1 TGTGCCAGCAGTGAAAGCGGGAGGGCCTACGAGCAGTACTTC CASSESGRAYEQYF
TRBJ1-1 TRBD1 . TRBV4-1 TGCGCCAGCAGCCACAAAAGACAGGGGGCAACTGAAGCTTTCTTT CASSHKRQGATEAFF
TRBJ2-6 . once TRBV5-1 TGCGCCAGCAGCTTGGCCGTGGTTAGCTCTGGGGCCAACGTCCTGACTTTC CASSLAVVSSGANVLTF
TRBJ1-4 . . TRBV5-8 TGTGCCAGCAGCCTCGGACAGTATAATGAAAAACTGTTTTTT CASSLGQYNEKLFF
TRBJ2-7 . . TRBV5-5 TGTGCCAGCAGCATAATCCCGGTGAGTTACGAGCAGTACTTC CASSIIPVSYEQYF
TRBJ1-3 TRBD1 . TRBV6-1 TGTGCCGGCAGGGACAGACCCTCTGGAAACACCATATATTTT CAGRDRPSGNTIYF
TRBJ2-7 . . TRBV30 TGTGCCTGGGGGGGGGACAGGAGCTCCTACGAGCAGTACTTC CAWGGDRSSYEQYF
TRBJ2-2 . . TRBV2 TGTGCCAGCAGGCAGTACACCGGGGAGCTGTTTTTT CASRQYTGELFF
TRBJ1-5 TRBD1 . TRBV9 TGTGCCAGCAGCCCGGACAGGGATCGTCAGCCCCAGCATTTT CASSPDRDRQPQHF
TRBJ2-2 . . TRBV6-6 TGTGCCAGCAGTTACTCGGAGGGGGAGCTGTTTTTT CASSYSEGELFF
TRBJ2-1 TRBD1 . TRBV28 TGTGCCAGCAGTGGGCCGGGACAGGGAACACTAAATGAGCAGTTCTTC CASSGPGQGTLNEQFF
TRBJ2-2 . . TRBV10-3 TGTGCCATCAGTGAACGGGGATTGAACACCGGGGAGCTGTTTTTT CAISERGLNTGELFF
TRBJ2-3 TRBD2 . TRBV7-9 TGTGCCAGCAGCGGGGGGGTCGGATCACAGTATTTT CASSGGVGSQYF
TRBJ1-1 TRBD1 . TRBV25-1 TGTGCCAGCAGGCGTGGGACAGACACTGAAGCTTTCTTT CASRRGTDTEAFF
TRBJ2-2 . . TRBV14 TGTGCCAGCAGCCAAATTACGAACACCGGGGAGCTGTTTTTT CASSQITNTGELFF
TRBJ1-2 TRBD1 . TRBV4-1 TGCGCCAGCAGCTTTCCGGGACAGGATAACTATGGCTACACCTTC CASSFPGQDNYGYTF